The 29 T cell receptor beta chains reported below all come from one sample, sequenced in a study of T cell repertoires in cytomegalovirus infection (dated by TCRdb to between 2018 and 2021). For these receptors, no antigen is known. The sample's treatment or condition label, decoded: in vitro stimulation with specific CMV peptide epitopes to enrich CMV-specific T cells. Sequencing was performed on an Illumina HiSeq 1500. The public reads were reprocessed in TCRdb via fastp at Q25 and MiXCR, keeping in-frame beta chains. Each record represents a unique CDR3 protein, reported with the most common genes and DNA among its rows. The sample table contains roughly 920,000 distinct CDR3 sequences; only one count was recorded for 31% of them. The ten biggest clones cover over 12% of the sample. The sequencing used cultured CD8+ T cells from PBMCs, collected from culture after CMV antigen stimulation. These receptors were taken from a human donor in good health (CMV status not recorded). Some clones in this sample may be carry-over from other donors' samples.

This clonotype has only a few counts. The V and J genes are TRBV7-6 and TRBJ2-7; no clear D. The CDR3 has 13 residues. V lost 4 bases and J lost 3, with 10 bases in between. Germline V gives CDR1 SGHVS, CDR2 FNYEAQ. The CDR3 DNA reads as TGTGCCAGCAGCTCCGAGTCAAGCTACGAGCAGTACTTC. It translates to CASSSESSYEQYF.

The chain is built from TRBV19 and TRBJ2-7; weak D call: TRBD2 (6 bases). The length of the CDR3 is 15 residues. Looked up from germline, CDR1 is LNHDA and CDR2 is SQIVND (reference sequence). The V end was cut by 5 bases, the J end by 4 bases, with 18 bases between. The CDR3 loop is CASSGRVGSPYEQYF. For the CDR3, the DNA is TGTGCCAGTAGTGGTCGGGTCGGGAGTCCTTACGAGCAGTACTTC.

The V gene is TRBV10-3, the J gene TRBJ1-3, with D maybe TRBD1 (5 bases). The CDR3 covers 16 residues. Germline V gene data show CDR1 as ENHRY and CDR2 as SYGVKD. Trimming pared 2 bases from V and 7 bases from J, leaving 18 bases between. This CDR3 reads CAISEEKGPARNTIYF. CDR3 DNA: TGTGCCATCAGTGAGGAGAAGGGGCCAGCCAGGAACACCATATATTTT.

This chain joins TRBV29-1 and TRBJ1-2; D call uncertain. The CDR3 consists of 13 residues. CDR1 is SQVTM and CDR2 is ANQGSEA in the germline V gene. V gave up 5 bases and J gave up 3 bases, with 13 bases separating them. CDR3 residues: CSVPPGRHYGYTF. The CDR3 DNA follows: TGCAGCGTTCCCCCAGGAAGACACTATGGCTACACCTTC.

This clonotype has at least ten counts. This chain links TRBV19 with TRBJ2-1; the match to TRBD1 covers 10 bases. The junction had 15 bases not matched to a gene; V was cut back by 5 bases and J by 8 bases. This CDR3 spans 17 amino acids. CDR1 is LNHDA, CDR2 SQIVND, per germline (reference sequence). The CDR3 region has the DNA TGTGCCAGTAGTCGTACCATCGGACAGGGGGAAAATGATGAGCAGTTCTTC. Encoded protein: CASSRTIGQGENDEQFF.

This chain links TRBV5-1 with TRBJ1-3; TRBD1 is a possible D gene (5 bases). The CDR3 is 15 residues long. Between the trimmed V and J ends, which lost 0 bases and 8 bases, there was a span of 15 bases. Germline V gene lookup returns CDR1 SGHRS and CDR2 YFSETQ. CDR3 DNA: TGCGCCAGCAGCTTGGATTGGGGGTTCGGGGACACCATATATTTT. Encoded protein: CASSLDWGFGDTIYF.

This clonotype was counted a few times. The chain combines TRBV7-9 with TRBJ1-2; no reliable D call. CDR1 is SEHNR and CDR2 is FQNEAQ in the germline V gene (reference sequence). The CDR3 totals 16 residues. Trimming removed 5 bases at V and 2 bases at J, with 18 bases between. The CDR3 DNA follows: TGTGCCAGCAGCCCCCGGGGAGGTCTATACAACTATGGCTACACCTTC. Translated, it gives CASSPRGGLYNYGYTF.

This clonotype was counted ten times or more. The chain employs TRBV12-3 or TRBV12-4 and TRBJ1-1; the D gene is possibly TRBD1 (6 bases). The length of the CDR3 is 16 residues. The V end lost 6 bases, the J end lost 7 bases, and 24 bases lay between the germline ends. CDR3 region: CASSPRGRTALVEAFF. The CDR3 DNA sequence: TGTGCCAGCAGCCCGCGAGGACGGACAGCACTTGTTGAAGCTTTCTTT.

The chain couples TRBV7-6 to TRBJ2-3; TRBD2 matches 9 bases. From germline, CDR1 is SGHVS and CDR2 FNYEAQ. J was trimmed by 4 bases and V by 8 bases; bases with no gene match: 7. The CDR3 totals 14 residues. The CDR3 here is CASSRVAGADTQYF. Written as DNA, the CDR3 is TGTGCCAGCTCCCGGGTAGCGGGGGCAGATACGCAGTATTTT.

The chain uses TRBV3-1 and TRBJ2-7; D is unclear. Germline values: CDR1 LGHDT, CDR2 YNNKEL (reference sequence). Trimming cost V 0 bases and J 1 base, with 10 bases left between them. CDR3 size: 15 residues. The CDR3 reads CASSQEPVSSYEQYF. The CDR3 nucleotides read TGTGCCAGCAGCCAAGAACCGGTCAGTTCCTACGAGCAGTACTTC.

This chain uses TRBV2 with TRBJ2-7, with D perhaps given as TRBD1 or TRBD2 (5 bases each). The CDR3 length is 14 residues. V shed 4 bases and J shed 6 bases, with 16 bases lying between them. Germline V gene sequence: CDR1 SNHLY, CDR2 FYNNEI. The CDR3 nucleotides are TGTGCCAGCAGTGTATCCCTGTGGGGGAGCGAGCAGTACTTC. Translated, it gives CASSVSLWGSEQYF.

The rearrangement links TRBV9 to TRBJ2-3, with 8 bases lining up with TRBD2. J lost 1 base, V lost 4 bases, and 8 bases had no gene match. Germline CDR1 SGDLS, CDR2 YYNGEE. The CDR3 covers 16 residues. The chain's CDR3 is CASSREGGGGTDTQYF. The DNA for the CDR3 is TGTGCCAGCAGCCGGGAGGGGGGGGGTGGCACAGATACGCAGTATTTT.

The rearrangement joins TRBV10-3 to TRBJ2-4, with D perhaps matching TRBD1 or TRBD2 (5 bases each). This CDR3 contains 14 residues. Germline V gives CDR1 ENHRY, CDR2 SYGVKD. V lost 6 bases to trimming and J lost 5 bases, with 14 bases between them. CDR3 sequence reads: CAIRGRAEENIQYF. The DNA of the CDR3 is TGTGCCATCAGGGGCAGGGCGGAGGAAAACATTCAGTACTTC.

The V gene is TRBV6-2 or TRBV6-3, the J gene TRBJ2-2; TRBD1 might be the D (5 bases). The CDR3 covers 15 residues. Trimming left V 0 bases short and J 2 bases short, with 7 bases between. Looked up from germline, CDR1 is MNHEY and CDR2 is SVGEGT. CDR3 nucleotide sequence: TGTGCCAGCAGTTACTCAGGGGATAACACCGGGGAGCTGTTTTTT. This codes for CASSYSGDNTGELFF.

This clonotype was found many times. This chain joins TRBV12-3 or TRBV12-4 and TRBJ1-1, with D possibly being TRBD1 (6 bases). The germline V and J ends were trimmed by 6 bases and 5 bases, with 16 bases remaining between them. This CDR3 region has 14 residues. CDR3 nucleotides: TGTGCCAGCAGGCACTCACAGGGAAGGACTGAAGCTTTCTTT. Protein sequence: CASRHSQGRTEAFF.

The V gene is TRBV3-1, the J gene TRBJ1-6; TRBD1 is a possible D gene (5 bases). The CDR3 runs 13 residues. V lost 6 bases, J lost 5 bases, and 8 bases lay in between. Germline V gives CDR1 LGHDT, CDR2 YNNKEL (reference sequence). The CDR3 here is CASRGTDNSPLHF. CDR3 nucleotide sequence: TGTGCCAGCAGAGGGACGGATAATTCACCCCTCCACTTT.

The table lists this clonotype with a few counts. The chain links TRBV7-2 to TRBJ1-2; the D is unclear. V gave up 1 base and J gave up 5 bases, with 11 bases separating them. Germline V CDR1 and CDR2: SGHTA, FQGNSA. The CDR3 has 14 amino acids. The CDR3 here is CASSLVVNAYGYTF. The CDR3 nucleotides are TGTGCCAGCAGCTTAGTTGTCAACGCGTATGGCTACACCTTC.

The chain recombines TRBV7-3 with TRBJ2-1, with D maybe TRBD1 (5 bases). The CDR3 runs to 12 residues. The germline V and J ends were trimmed by 5 bases and 7 bases, with 9 bases remaining between them. The germline gives CDR1 SGHTA, CDR2 FQGTGA. The CDR3 bases are TGTGCCAGCAGCGTAAACAGGAATGAGCAGTTCTTC. Its protein product is CASSVNRNEQFF.

The rearrangement links TRBV20-1 to TRBJ2-1; 10 bases are shared with TRBD1. The J segment lost 2 bases and the V segment lost 6 bases, leaving 10 bases of the junction unmatched. Looked up from germline, CDR1 is DFQATT and CDR2 is SNEGSKA (reference sequence). The CDR3 is made up of 16 amino acids. CDR3 loop: CSAIVPGTGAYNEQFF. DNA for the CDR3: TGCAGTGCCATAGTACCCGGGACAGGGGCCTACAATGAGCAGTTCTTC.

The chain has TRBV10-2 and TRBJ2-3; the match to TRBD1 covers 11 bases. The germline gives CDR1 WSHSY, CDR2 SAAADI. The CDR3 runs 16 residues. The V gene end was trimmed by 6 bases and the J gene end by 3 bases; junction bases not matched to a gene: 8. In DNA form, the CDR3 reads TGCGCCAGCAGGGCGCGGACAGGGGGCACGACAGATACGCAGTATTTT. Translating it yields CASRARTGGTTDTQYF.

The chain couples TRBV12-5 to TRBJ2-5; D may match TRBD1 or TRBD2 (6 bases each). There are 15 residues in the CDR3. With 5 bases removed from V and 7 bases from J, the gap between germline ends came to 20 bases. Germline V gene lookup returns CDR1 LGHNT and CDR2 FRNRAP. Here the CDR3 DNA reads TGTGCTAGTGGTCCACAGGAGGGGGATACAAGGACCCAGTACTTC. Its translation is CASGPQEGDTRTQYF. The full variable domain, with the rest looked up from reference TRBV12-5 and TRBJ2-5, is DARVTQTPRHKVTEMGQEVTMRCQPILGHNTVFWYRQTMMQGLELLAYFRNRAPLDDSGMPKDRFSAEMPDATLATLKIQPSEPRDSAVYFCASGPQEGDTRTQYFGPGTRLLVL.

In this sample, this clonotype turned up a few times. The J gene is TRBJ2-1, the V gene TRBV6-1; TRBD2 is a possible D gene (7 bases). This CDR3 is 15 amino acids long. V gave up 3 bases and J gave up 6 bases, with 15 bases separating them. In germline, CDR1 is MNHNS, CDR2 SASEGT. This chain's CDR3 is CASSDYEGGPNEQFF. CDR3 coding DNA: TGTGCCAGCAGTGATTACGAGGGGGGGCCCAATGAGCAGTTCTTC.

This clonotype was counted at least ten times. The gene calls are TRBV7-2 and TRBJ2-5; TRBD2 is a possible D gene (5 bases). The CDR3 contains 14 residues. Germline V lookup: CDR1 SGHTA, CDR2 FQGNSA. Trimming took off 4 bases at V and 1 base at J, with 10 bases between the two ends. For the CDR3, the DNA is TGTGCCAGCAGCTCTCGCCGGGGCCAAGAGACCCAGTACTTC. Its translation is CASSSRRGQETQYF.

This sequence joins TRBV6-1 and TRBJ2-1; D is unresolved. Trimming left V 0 bases short and J 7 bases short, with 10 bases between. The CDR3 covers 14 residues. Germline V gene data show CDR1 as MNHNS and CDR2 as SASEGT. CDR3 DNA sequence: TGTGCCAGCAGTGAAGCGCTTGGGCGGAATGAGCAGTTCTTC. Translation: CASSEALGRNEQFF.

This sequence joins TRBV6-1 and TRBJ2-1; 9 nucleotides align to TRBD1. CDR1 and CDR2 (germline): MNHNS, SASEGT. The length of the CDR3 is 16 residues. The trim removed 3 bases at V and 9 bases at J, leaving 12 bases unmatched. The CDR3 reads CASSERSGTGLTEQFF. CDR3 coding DNA: TGTGCCAGCAGTGAGCGATCCGGGACAGGGCTCACTGAGCAGTTCTTC.

This clonotype was detected many times. V and J are TRBV6-6 and TRBJ1-1, with D possibly matching TRBD1 (5 bases). The germline V gene has CDR1 MNHNY and CDR2 SVGAGI (reference sequence). The CDR3 extends over 15 amino acids. Trimming took off 2 bases at V and 0 bases at J, with 10 bases between the two ends. CDR3 in amino acids: CASSYPGWVNTEAFF. The CDR3 nucleotides are TGTGCCAGCAGTTACCCAGGGTGGGTGAACACTGAAGCTTTCTTT.

This clonotype was observed once. The chain couples TRBV7-1 to TRBJ2-1; a weak D match, TRBD2 (5 bases). TRBV7-1 is sorted into the ORF group, with uncertain function. The CDR3 runs 14 residues. Trimming left V 3 bases short and J 8 bases short, with 14 bases between. The CDR3 sequence: CASSSHGEWDEQFF. Written as DNA, the CDR3 is TGTGCCAGCAGCTCCCACGGGGAATGGGATGAGCAGTTCTTC.

Ten or more counts support this clonotype. V gene TRBV6-1 combines with J gene TRBJ1-2; no clear D. Germline-derived CDR1 and CDR2 are MNHNS and SASEGT. Trimming took off 7 bases at V and 4 bases at J, with 7 bases between the two ends. This CDR3 has 11 residues. CDR3 sequence reads: CASIEGYGYTF. As DNA, the CDR3 is TGTGCCAGCATAGAGGGCTATGGCTACACCTTC.

The chain carries TRBV6-2 or TRBV6-3 and TRBJ1-1, with TRBD1 matching 7 bases. The CDR3 sequence is 17 residues long. Germline trimming cut 4 bases from V and 7 bases from J; bases unmatched to any gene: 18. Germline values: CDR1 MNHEY, CDR2 SVGEGT. The CDR3 bases are TGTGCCAGCAGTTTTCCGGGACAGAGTTTTTATGGCGATGAAGCTTTCTTT. This gives the protein CASSFPGQSFYGDEAFF.